Listed here are 7 T cell receptor beta chains from one sample, sequenced in a study of blood T cells in healthy people across ages. Sample-barcoded 5' priming and a J-beta primer mix drove a second PCR of roughly 6 to 12 cycles. A single record per CDR3 protein comes from TCRdb applying MiXCR to the 5' RACE reads. The sample lists about 1,000,000 distinct CDR3 sequences; around 45% were seen once. The specimen was blood. These receptors originate from a woman in her sixties in good health.

This clonotype was detected a few times. A much larger clone differs from this one at a single base, so this may be a read error. V is TRBV5-1 and J is TRBJ2-1; D possibly corresponds to TRBD2 (5 bases). The CDR3 runs 15 residues. Per germline, CDR1 SGHRS and CDR2 YFSETQ. V dropped 0 bases and J dropped 4 bases, with 11 bases sitting between them. CDR3 region: CASSLGRAVYNEQFF. As DNA, the CDR3 is TGCGCCAGCAGCTTGGGCCGAGCGGTTTACAATGAGCAGTTCTTC.

This chain uses TRBV10-3 with TRBJ2-1; possibly TRBD1 for D (5 bases). V dropped 8 bases and J dropped 9 bases, with 11 bases sitting between them. Germline V CDR1 and CDR2: ENHRY, SYGVKD. The CDR3 sequence is 11 residues long. The CDR3 region is CAISQGGEQFF. DNA of the CDR3: TGTGCCATCTCCCAGGGTGGTGAGCAGTTCTTC.

This clonotype has only one observation. Written as DNA, the CDR3 is TGTGCCAGCAGCCAAGTAGGAGGGACAGGGGTTCTGGATCGGCATTTT. Translating it yields CASSQVGGTGVLDRHF. The chain employs TRBV4-2 and TRBJ1-5; TRBD1 matches 10 bases. J lost 15 bases, V lost 1 base, and 15 bases had no gene match. Germline V gives CDR1 LGHNA, CDR2 YNFKEQ. This CDR3 spans 16 amino acids.

This clonotype was counted between two and nine times. The rearrangement joins TRBV5-1 to TRBJ2-5, with unresolved D. Per the germline V gene, CDR1 is SGHRS and CDR2 is YFSETQ. The CDR3 has 15 amino acids. V lost 0 bases and J lost 0, with 9 bases in between. This CDR3 reads CASSLDIGNQETQYF. The CDR3 coding sequence is TGCGCCAGCAGCTTGGACATCGGCAACCAAGAGACCCAGTACTTC.

The chain recombines TRBV20-1 with TRBJ2-7; D perhaps matches TRBD1 (5 bases). Per the germline V gene, CDR1 is DFQATT and CDR2 is SNEGSKA (reference sequence). The ends were cut back, 0 bases at V and 2 bases at J, with 11 bases in the middle. The CDR3 consists of 14 residues. Here the CDR3 reads CSARESAGTYEQYF. For the CDR3, the DNA is TGCAGTGCTAGAGAAAGTGCAGGGACCTACGAGCAGTACTTC.

The chain joins TRBV5-1 to TRBJ2-3, with 11 bases fitting TRBD2. The J segment lost 2 bases and the V segment lost 3 bases, leaving 5 bases of the junction unmatched. The CDR3 has 16 residues. Germline V gene sequence: CDR1 SGHRS, CDR2 YFSETQ. CDR3 DNA sequence: TGCGCCAGCAGCTCGGGGACTAGCGGATTCACAGATACGCAGTATTTT. The encoded protein is CASSSGTSGFTDTQYF.

This clonotype was picked up a small number of times. The rearrangement links TRBV7-9 to TRBJ2-5, with a possible D match to TRBD1 (6 bases). With 1 base removed from V and 4 bases from J, the gap between germline ends came to 16 bases. Germline V CDR1 and CDR2: SEHNR, FQNEAQ (reference sequence). The CDR3 contains 16 residues. The DNA of the CDR3 is TGTGCCAGCAGCTTAGAAGAGGGAGTGGGGGCAGAGACCCAGTACTTC. Residues: CASSLEEGVGAETQYF.